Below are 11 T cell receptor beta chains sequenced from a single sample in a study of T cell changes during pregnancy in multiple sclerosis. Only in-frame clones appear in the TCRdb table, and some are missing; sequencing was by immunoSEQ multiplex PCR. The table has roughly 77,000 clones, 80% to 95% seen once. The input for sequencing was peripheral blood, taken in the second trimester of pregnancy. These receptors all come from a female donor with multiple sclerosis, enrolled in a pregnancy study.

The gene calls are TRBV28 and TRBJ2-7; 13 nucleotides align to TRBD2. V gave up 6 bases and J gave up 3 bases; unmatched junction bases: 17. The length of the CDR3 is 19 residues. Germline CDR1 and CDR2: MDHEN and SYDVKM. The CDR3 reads CASSPEPPGLAGTNYEQYF. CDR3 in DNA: TGTGCCAGCAGCCCCGAACCCCCGGGACTAGCGGGGACCAACTACGAGCAGTACTTC.

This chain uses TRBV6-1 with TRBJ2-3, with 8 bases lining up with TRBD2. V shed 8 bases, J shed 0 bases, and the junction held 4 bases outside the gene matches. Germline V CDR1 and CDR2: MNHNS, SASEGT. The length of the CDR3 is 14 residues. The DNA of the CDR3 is TGTGCCAGCCAGCGGGGGTCTAGCACAGATACGCAGTATTTT. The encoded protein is CASQRGSSTDTQYF.

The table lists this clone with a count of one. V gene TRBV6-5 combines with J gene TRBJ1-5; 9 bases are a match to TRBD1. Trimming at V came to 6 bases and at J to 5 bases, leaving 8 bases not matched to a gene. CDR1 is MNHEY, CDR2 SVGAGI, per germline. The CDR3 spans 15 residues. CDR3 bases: TGTGCCAGCAGCCGCGACAGGGGGTGGGATCAGCCCCAGCATTTT. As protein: CASSRDRGWDQPQHF.

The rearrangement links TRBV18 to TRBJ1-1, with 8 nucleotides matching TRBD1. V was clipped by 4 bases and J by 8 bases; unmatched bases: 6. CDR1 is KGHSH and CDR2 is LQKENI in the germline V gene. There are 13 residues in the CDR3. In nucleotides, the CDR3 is TGTGCCAGCTCACTACAGGGGGGAACCGAAGCTTTCTTT. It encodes CASSLQGGTEAFF.

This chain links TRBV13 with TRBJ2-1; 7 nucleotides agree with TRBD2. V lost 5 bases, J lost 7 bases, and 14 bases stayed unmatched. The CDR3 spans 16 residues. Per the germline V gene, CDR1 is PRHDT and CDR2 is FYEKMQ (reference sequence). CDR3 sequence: CASSPDLRDYGNEQFF. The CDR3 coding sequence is TGTGCCAGCAGCCCTGATCTCCGGGACTACGGTAATGAGCAGTTCTTC.

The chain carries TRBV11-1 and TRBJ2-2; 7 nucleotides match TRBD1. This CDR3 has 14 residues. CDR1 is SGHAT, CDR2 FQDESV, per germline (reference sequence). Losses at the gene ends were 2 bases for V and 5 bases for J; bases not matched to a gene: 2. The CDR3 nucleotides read TGTGCCAGCAGCTTAAGACAGGGTACCGGGGAGCTGTTTTTT. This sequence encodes CASSLRQGTGELFF.

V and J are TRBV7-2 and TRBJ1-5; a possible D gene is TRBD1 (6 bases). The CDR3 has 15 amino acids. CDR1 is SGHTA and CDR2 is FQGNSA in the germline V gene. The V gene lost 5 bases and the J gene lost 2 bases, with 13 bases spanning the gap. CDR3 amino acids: CASSPQGGGNQPQHF. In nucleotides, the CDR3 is TGTGCCAGCAGCCCGCAAGGGGGGGGCAATCAGCCCCAGCATTTT.

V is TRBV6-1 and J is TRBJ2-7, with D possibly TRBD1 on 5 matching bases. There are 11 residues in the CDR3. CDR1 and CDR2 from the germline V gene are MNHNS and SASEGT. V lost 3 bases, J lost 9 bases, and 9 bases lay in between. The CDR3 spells CASSDRVWQYF. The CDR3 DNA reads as TGTGCCAGCAGTGACAGGGTTTGGCAGTACTTC.

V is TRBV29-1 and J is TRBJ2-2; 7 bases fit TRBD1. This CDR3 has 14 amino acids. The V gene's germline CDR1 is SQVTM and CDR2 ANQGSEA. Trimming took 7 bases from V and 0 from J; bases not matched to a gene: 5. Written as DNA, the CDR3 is TGCAGCGCGGGACAGCTAACGAACACCGGGGAGCTGTTTTTT. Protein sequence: CSAGQLTNTGELFF.

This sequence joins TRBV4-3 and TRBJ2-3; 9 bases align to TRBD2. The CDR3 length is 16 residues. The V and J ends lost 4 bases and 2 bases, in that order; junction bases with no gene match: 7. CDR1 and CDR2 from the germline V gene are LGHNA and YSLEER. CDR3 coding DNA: TGCGCCAGCAGCCGGCGAGCGGGGGGAGACACAGATACGCAGTATTTT. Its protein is CASSRRAGGDTDTQYF.

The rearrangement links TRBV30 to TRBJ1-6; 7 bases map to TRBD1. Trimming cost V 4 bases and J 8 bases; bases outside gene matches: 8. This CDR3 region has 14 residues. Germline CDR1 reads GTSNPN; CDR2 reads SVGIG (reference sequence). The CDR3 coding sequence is TGTGCCTGGACCCCCCGGGACAGATATTCACCCCTCCACTTT. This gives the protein CAWTPRDRYSPLHF.